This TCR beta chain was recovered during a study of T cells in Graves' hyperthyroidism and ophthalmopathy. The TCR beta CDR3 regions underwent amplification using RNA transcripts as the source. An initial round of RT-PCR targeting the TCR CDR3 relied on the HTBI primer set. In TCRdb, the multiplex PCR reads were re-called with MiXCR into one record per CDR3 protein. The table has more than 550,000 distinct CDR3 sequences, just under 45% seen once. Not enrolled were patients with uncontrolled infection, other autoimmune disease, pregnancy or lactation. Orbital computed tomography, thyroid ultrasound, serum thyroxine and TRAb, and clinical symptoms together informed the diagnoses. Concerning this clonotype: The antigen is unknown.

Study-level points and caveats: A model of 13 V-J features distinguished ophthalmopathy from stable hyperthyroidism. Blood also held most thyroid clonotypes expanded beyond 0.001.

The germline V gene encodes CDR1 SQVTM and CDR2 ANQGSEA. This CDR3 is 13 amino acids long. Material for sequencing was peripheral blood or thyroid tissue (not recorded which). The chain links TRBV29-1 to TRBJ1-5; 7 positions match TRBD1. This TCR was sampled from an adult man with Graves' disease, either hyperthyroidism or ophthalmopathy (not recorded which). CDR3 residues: CSLRTGHNQPQHF. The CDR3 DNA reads TGCAGTCTAAGGACAGGTCACAATCAGCCCCAGCATTTT.